Listed here are 6 T cell receptor beta chains from one sample, sequenced in a study of T cell repertoires in cytomegalovirus infection. These receptors have no identified antigens. TCRdb re-called the reads with MiXCR, one entry per CDR3 protein. The sample holds around 900,000 distinct CDR3 sequences, about a third seen once. Source: cultured CD8+ T cells from PBMCs, taken from culture after CMV antigen stimulation. These receptors were obtained from a human donor in good health (CMV status not recorded). Some clones in this sample may be carry-over from other donors' samples.

This clonotype was picked up a small number of times. The chain links TRBV9 to TRBJ2-1; 16 nucleotides align to TRBD2. The CDR3 sequence is 17 residues long. Trimming took 0 bases from V and 7 from J; bases not matched to a gene: 4. CDR1 SGDLS and CDR2 YYNGEE come from the germline V gene. The CDR3 reads CASSVGGGLAGGNEQFF. CDR3 bases: TGTGCCAGCAGCGTAGGAGGGGGACTAGCGGGGGGGAATGAGCAGTTCTTC.

This clonotype appeared many times. The chain is built from TRBV28 and TRBJ2-4; D is unclear. The CDR3 loop spans 12 amino acids. The V gene lost 8 bases and the J gene lost 7 bases, with 12 bases spanning the gap. Germline V CDR1 and CDR2: MDHEN, SYDVKM. The CDR3 loop is CASSRPSNIQYF. DNA for the CDR3: TGTGCCAGCTCCCGACCCTCGAACATTCAGTACTTC.

This clonotype was observed many times. This chain uses TRBV13 with TRBJ1-6, with a weak D call TRBD1 (5 bases). V lost 2 bases and J lost 1, with 9 bases in between. The CDR3 spans 16 residues. Germline V CDR1 and CDR2: PRHDT, FYEKMQ (reference sequence). In nucleotides, the CDR3 is TGTGCCAGCAGCTTATGGGGGGAATCCTATAATTCACCCCTCCACTTT. Translation: CASSLWGESYNSPLHF.

As to this clonotype: The junction and the germline gene differ at one end; a read error may be behind it. V gene TRBV14 combines with J gene TRBJ2-5, with 8 bases aligning to TRBD2. Germline assignment: CDR1 SGHDN and CDR2 FVKESK. The CDR3 has 16 amino acids. The CDR3 reads CASSQEWAGGMKTRYF. Written as DNA, the CDR3 is TGTGCCAGCAGCCAAGAGTGGGCGGGGGGTATGAAGACCCGGTACTTC.

This clonotype has just a few counts. DNA for the CDR3: TGTGCCACCAGGGGTATTGGGGAATCTGAAGCTTTCTTT. Translated: CATRGIGESEAFF. The V gene is TRBV24-1, the J gene TRBJ1-1; no clear D. The germline CDR1 and CDR2 sequences are KGHDR and SFDVKD. This CDR3 comprises 13 residues. V was clipped by 7 bases and J by 6 bases, with 14 bases between them.

There are a few counts of this clonotype. V and J are TRBV5-4 and TRBJ2-7; a possible D gene is TRBD1 (5 bases). Germline assignment: CDR1 SGHNT and CDR2 YYREEE (reference sequence). Trimming removed 0 bases at V and 3 bases at J, with 10 bases between. There are 14 residues in the CDR3. The CDR3 is CASSLEVGDYEQYV. CDR3 sequence (DNA): TGTGCCAGCAGCTTGGAGGTAGGGGACTACGAGCAGTACGTC.